This T cell receptor beta chain comes out of a study of blood T cell repertoires in COVID-19. In the authors' workflow: It was from reference gene primer amplification that nucleated cell counts were estimated. The data were produced by immunoSEQ multiplex PCR, yet TCRdb's version contains in-frame clones alone and is incomplete. The V and J calls and clone size were taken over from that table, and D and trimming were inferred from the DNA. The data contain about 300,000 clones, 80% to 95% of them singletons. V lost 8 bases to trimming and J lost 11 bases, with 21 bases between them. Germline V gene lookup returns CDR1 LNHNV and CDR2 YYDKDF (reference sequence). CDR3 size: 14 residues.

The V gene is TRBV15, the J gene TRBJ1-4, with a weak D call TRBD1 (6 bases). The receptor comes from a woman in her twenties or thirties with COVID-19, enrolled during active disease. What was sequenced was peripheral blood. The chain's CDR3 is CATQARQGPEKLFF. In DNA, the CDR3 is TGTGCCACCCAAGCTCGGCAGGGGCCCGAGAAACTGTTTTTT.